The present entry profiles one TCR beta chain with its context. Trimming cost V 3 bases and J 4 bases; bases outside gene matches: 15. Germline CDR1 ENHRY, CDR2 SYGVKD. The CDR3 consists of 18 residues. This sample is drawn from a study of OX40 agonist ivuxolimab in advanced cancers. Clones were read by immunoSEQ multiplex PCR, and TCRdb kept only the in-frame ones, dropping some. The sample lists 80,000 or so clones, around 87% seen once, with less than 0.4% in the top ten. The sample in question was CD4+ or CD8+ T cells sorted from blood, obtained in a trial of the OX40 agonist ivuxolimab. The TCR originated in an adult with an advanced solid tumor such as melanoma, head and neck, liver or kidney cancer. The chain couples TRBV10-3 to TRBJ1-1; 9 positions agree with TRBD1. CDR3 loop: CAISDSPGQGQVVTEAFF. CDR3 bases: TGTGCCATCAGTGATTCGCCGGGACAGGGTCAGGTTGTCACTGAAGCTTTCTTT.